Each of the 20 T cell receptor beta chains below was sequenced from the same sample in a study of cytotoxic CD8 clonotypes in ibrutinib-treated CLL. The table came from immunoSEQ multiplex PCR; TCRdb's copy has only in-frame clones and leaves some out. The sample lists over 140,000 clones, 80% occurring once. The sample here was PBMCs, taken after 36 months of ibrutinib treatment. The receptors come from a human donor with chronic lymphocytic leukemia.

This chain joins TRBV4-2 and TRBJ1-1; weak D call: TRBD1 (5 bases). The CDR3 sequence is 16 residues long. Germline V CDR1 and CDR2: LGHNA, YNFKEQ. Trimming cost V 1 base and J 0 bases, with 12 bases left between them. The CDR3 DNA reads TGTGCCAGCAGCCAAGGCGCGACAGATGTGAACACTGAAGCTTTCTTT. As protein: CASSQGATDVNTEAFF.

The V and J genes are TRBV27 and TRBJ2-4, with D uncertain. The CDR3 extends over 13 amino acids. Germline CDR1 reads MNHEY; CDR2 reads SMNVEV (reference sequence). Between the trimmed V and J ends, which lost 2 bases and 11 bases, there was a span of 13 bases. The CDR3 DNA is TGTGCCAGCAGTTTAAGCCTCCCTGGGTTTCAGTACTTC. Protein product: CASSLSLPGFQYF.

J is TRBJ1-3 and V is TRBV15; D call uncertain. The germline V gene encodes CDR1 LNHNV and CDR2 YYDKDF (reference sequence). Trimming took 2 bases from V and 5 from J, leaving 16 bases between them. This CDR3 spans 16 amino acids. In DNA form, the CDR3 reads TGTGCCACCAGCAGAAATAGCGGAGGCAGCAGAAACACCATATATTTT. Its protein is CATSRNSGGSRNTIYF.

The chain joins TRBV19 to TRBJ2-7; the match to TRBD2 covers 8 bases. Trimming took 2 bases from V and 0 from J; bases not matched to a gene: 3. CDR1 and CDR2 (germline): LNHDA, SQIVND (reference sequence). The CDR3 length is 15 residues. In DNA, the CDR3 is TGTGCCAGTAGTATATTGAGCGGGGGCTCCTACGAGCAGTACTTC. Translating gives CASSILSGGSYEQYF.

This clone was observed a single time. The chain uses TRBV5-1 and TRBJ1-2; D gene uncertain. The CDR3 runs to 13 residues. The V gene lost 2 bases and the J gene lost 5 bases, with 10 bases spanning the gap. Germline V gene sequence: CDR1 SGHRS, CDR2 YFSETQ. The CDR3 region is CASSFGLGYGYTF. CDR3 DNA: TGCGCCAGCAGCTTCGGACTCGGATATGGCTACACCTTC.

The chain recombines TRBV9 with TRBJ2-7, with 8 bases matching TRBD1. V dropped 3 bases and J dropped 1; count of bases not matched to a gene: 6. Germline values: CDR1 SGDLS, CDR2 YYNGEE. The CDR3 totals 15 residues. In DNA form, the CDR3 reads TGTGCCAGCAGCGGGGGACAGGCCCGATCCTACGAGCAGTACTTC. Protein sequence: CASSGGQARSYEQYF.

Only a few counts were recorded for this clone. This rearrangement joins TRBV6-1 to TRBJ1-6; unclear D gene. The V gene lost 10 bases and the J gene lost 5 bases, with 18 bases spanning the gap. This CDR3 is built from 15 residues. The germline gives CDR1 MNHNS, CDR2 SASEGT. Here the CDR3 DNA reads TGTGCCACTCCCCTTGGTTGGGGTAATAATTCACCCCTCCACTTT. Protein: CATPLGWGNNSPLHF.

This clone showed up just a few times. The sample holds other DNA sequences that translate to the same CDR3. The V call is TRBV18, the J call TRBJ2-1; no clear D gene. The CDR3 covers 12 residues. The V end lost 6 bases, the J end lost 9 bases, and 12 bases lay between the germline ends. CDR1 and CDR2 from the germline V gene are KGHSH and LQKENI. CDR3 residues: CASSPDNGEQFF. CDR3 DNA sequence: TGTGCCAGCTCCCCAGACAATGGTGAGCAGTTCTTC.

The chain uses TRBV7-9 and TRBJ1-6, with D uncertain. The CDR3 length is 13 residues. The germline V gene encodes CDR1 SEHNR and CDR2 FQNEAQ (reference sequence). Trimming removed 1 base at V and 7 bases at J, with 5 bases between. The CDR3 loop reads CASSLGLNSPLHF. The CDR3 nucleotides read TGTGCCAGCAGCTTAGGCTTAAATTCACCCCTCCACTTT. Full variable domain (missing parts from reference TRBV7-9 and TRBJ1-6): DTGVSQNPRHKITKRGQNVTFRCDPISEHNRLYWYRQTLGQGPEFLTYFQNEAQLEKSRLLSDRFSAERPKGSFSTLEIQRTEQGDSAMYLCASSLGLNSPLHFGNGTRLTVT.

J is TRBJ1-6 and V is TRBV4-1; 8 positions match TRBD1. The CDR3 has 14 residues. The V gene end was trimmed by 6 bases and the J gene end by 13 bases; junction bases not matched to a gene: 11. The V gene's germline CDR1 is MGHRA and CDR2 YSYEKL. The CDR3 is CASRGTGGAFPLHF. CDR3 sequence (DNA): TGCGCCAGCAGGGGGACAGGCGGCGCGTTTCCCCTCCACTTT.

The rearrangement uses TRBV11-3 and TRBJ2-2; 12 nucleotides line up with TRBD2. The CDR3 sequence is 15 residues long. Germline CDR1 reads SGHNT; CDR2 reads YENEEA. Trimming at V came to 5 bases and at J to 5 bases, leaving 3 bases not matched to a gene. The CDR3 bases are TGTGCCAGCAGCCGGACTAGCGGGGTAACCGGGGAGCTGTTTTTT. The encoded protein is CASSRTSGVTGELFF.

This chain uses TRBV30 with TRBJ1-1; 9 bases map to TRBD1. Germline lookup yields CDR1 GTSNPN and CDR2 SVGIG (reference sequence). The V segment lost 4 bases and the J segment 6 bases; nucleotides outside the gene matches: 6. This CDR3 has 13 residues. The CDR3 DNA follows: TGTGCCTGGACGGGACAGGGAGGCTCTGAAGCTTTCTTT. It yields the protein CAWTGQGGSEAFF.

V usage is TRBV27 and J usage is TRBJ1-2, with D tentatively TRBD1 (5 bases). The CDR3 is 15 amino acids. Germline CDR1 MNHEY, CDR2 SMNVEV (reference sequence). V was shortened by 5 bases and J by 5 bases, with 18 bases between the two germline ends. CDR3 sequence (DNA): TGTGCCAGCAGTCAGAGATACGACAGCATTTATGGCTACACCTTC. It encodes CASSQRYDSIYGYTF.

The table lists this clone with a count of one. The chain links TRBV4-1 to TRBJ1-2, with 7 bases identical to TRBD1. The CDR3 has 11 amino acids. The germline CDR1 and CDR2 sequences are MGHRA and YSYEKL. V lost 6 bases, J lost 10 bases, and 5 bases stayed unmatched. CDR3 region: CASRSRGDYTF. The CDR3 region has the DNA TGCGCCAGCAGAAGCAGGGGGGACTACACCTTC.

The CDR3 nucleotides are TGCGCCAGCAGCCTATTACAGGGTCTGAACACTGAAGCTTTCTTT. Its translation is CASSLLQGLNTEAFF. The chain has TRBV5-1 and TRBJ1-1, with D possibly TRBD1 on 6 matching bases. Trimming shortened V by 4 bases and J by 0 bases, and 13 bases separated the two germline ends. Germline lookup yields CDR1 SGHRS and CDR2 YFSETQ. This CDR3 is built from 15 residues. Drawing the rest from reference TRBV5-1 and TRBJ1-1, the complete variable domain is KAGVTQTPRYLIKTRGQQVTLSCSPISGHRSVSWYQQTPGQGLQFLFEYFSETQRNKGNFPGRFSGRQFSNSRSEMNVSTLELGDSALYLCASSLLQGLNTEAFFGQGTRLTVV.

About this clone itself: At one boundary the junction diverges from the germline segment, which might be a read error. The rearrangement joins TRBV20-1 to TRBJ1-2; D uncertain. Per the germline V gene, CDR1 is DFQATT and CDR2 is SNEGSKA (reference sequence). The CDR3 length is 11 residues. The DNA for the CDR3 is TGCAGTGCGAGAGGGTTGAGCGGCTACACCTTC. Translation: CSARGLSGYTF.

The gene calls are TRBV11-2 and TRBJ1-5; no definite D call. Between the trimmed V and J ends, which lost 4 bases and 6 bases, there was a span of 7 bases. Germline CDR1 SGHAT, CDR2 FQNNGV. The CDR3 contains 12 residues. This CDR3 is CASSSGTQPQHF. DNA of the CDR3: TGTGCCAGCAGCTCAGGTACTCAGCCCCAGCATTTT. Supplemented by reference TRBV11-2 and TRBJ1-5, the full variable domain reads EAGVAQSPRYKIIEKRQSVAFWCNPISGHATLYWYQQILGQGPKLLIQFQNNGVVDDSQLPKDRFSAERLKGVDSTLKIQPAKLEDSAVYLCASSSGTQPQHFGDGTRLSIL.

The V call is TRBV4-2, the J call TRBJ1-2, with D perhaps TRBD1 (5 bases). V lost 8 bases, J lost 2 bases, and 15 bases lay in between. CDR1 LGHNA and CDR2 YNFKEQ come from the germline V gene. The CDR3 contains 14 residues. This CDR3 reads CASRGEGLNYGYTF. The CDR3 DNA is TGTGCCAGCCGAGGGGAGGGCCTGAACTATGGCTACACCTTC.

The chain couples TRBV9 to TRBJ1-3; tentatively, D is TRBD1 (5 bases). With 3 bases removed from V and 0 bases from J, the gap between germline ends came to 13 bases. Per the germline V gene, CDR1 is SGDLS and CDR2 is YYNGEE. The CDR3 sequence is 16 residues long. Here the CDR3 reads CASSARGGISGNTIYF. In DNA form, the CDR3 reads TGTGCCAGCAGCGCCCGGGGCGGAATCTCTGGAAACACCATATATTTT.

The chain combines TRBV27 with TRBJ2-7, with D perhaps given as TRBD1 or TRBD2 (5 bases each). This CDR3 contains 14 residues. The germline V and J ends were trimmed by 2 bases and 3 bases, with 11 bases remaining between them. CDR1 is MNHEY and CDR2 is SMNVEV in the germline V gene (reference sequence). For the CDR3, the DNA is TGTGCCAGCAGTTTAGAGGGACGGGGCTACGAGCAGTACTTC. Its protein is CASSLEGRGYEQYF.